These 15 T cell receptor beta chains originate from one sample sequenced in a study of control samples from healthy donors and cancer patients (dated by TCRdb to the early 2020s). Receptor amplification or capture employed the immunoSEQ multiplex PCR assay. This is the immuneACCESS table as TCRdb keeps it, with only in-frame sequences that have V and J called. A part of the clones is gone; compared with another copy, unresolved V genes explain less than half, and the rest is unexplained. This sample is represented by about 130,000 clones; 92% of them were singletons. Roughly 2.1% of the sample belongs to the ten largest clones. Sequenced sample: blood. Every receptor here comes from a woman aged 45-65 years in good health.

In this sample, this clone turned up once. CDR3 sequence (DNA): TGTGCCAGCAGTCTGGACGGAAACTATAATTCACCCCTCCACTTT. This translates into CASSLDGNYNSPLHF. The V gene is TRBV28, the J gene TRBJ1-6; D gene uncertain. The germline V and J ends were trimmed by 5 bases and 3 bases, with 11 bases remaining between them. CDR3 length: 15 residues. Looked up from germline, CDR1 is MDHEN and CDR2 is SYDVKM.

The chain uses TRBV29-1 and TRBJ2-6; D unresolved. The CDR3 has 14 residues. Per germline, CDR1 SQVTM and CDR2 ANQGSEA. Trimming removed 3 bases from V and 2 bases from J, with 8 bases in between. The DNA for the CDR3 is TGCAGCGTTGACGTAGAAGCTGGGGCCAACGTCCTGACTTTC. This encodes CSVDVEAGANVLTF.

The genes are TRBV12-5 and TRBJ1-1, with D possibly TRBD1 on 5 matching bases. V lost 1 base and J 6 bases, leaving 12 bases between the germline ends. The length of the CDR3 is 14 residues. Germline loops: CDR1 LGHNT, CDR2 FRNRAP. The CDR3 nucleotides are TGTGCTAGTGGTTTGGGACAGAGTCCCCCTGAAGCTTTCTTT. Protein sequence: CASGLGQSPPEAFF.

The V gene is TRBV11-3, the J gene TRBJ2-3; TRBD2 agrees at 11 bases. Germline CDR1 reads SGHNT; CDR2 reads YENEEA. This CDR3 has 15 residues. V lost 3 bases to trimming and J lost 7 bases; unmatched junction nucleotides: 6. The CDR3, as DNA: TGTGCCAGCAGCTTGACTAGCGGGATGATAAATACGCAGTATTTT. Translated, it gives CASSLTSGMINTQYF.

The chain is built from TRBV6-2 or TRBV6-3 and TRBJ1-2; TRBD1 matches at 10 bases. The CDR3 is made up of 16 amino acids. Germline-derived CDR1 and CDR2 are MNHEY and SVGEGT. V dropped 2 bases and J dropped 6; count of bases not matched to a gene: 9. CDR3: CASSYTRDRGLHGYTF. The CDR3, as DNA: TGTGCCAGCAGTTACACTAGGGACAGGGGTTTGCATGGCTACACCTTC.

This rearrangement joins TRBV5-6 to TRBJ2-7; D remains ambiguous. Germline values: CDR1 SGHDT, CDR2 YYEEEE. V dropped 3 bases and J dropped 5 bases, with 0 bases sitting between them. CDR3 length equals 9 residues. The CDR3 here is CASSYEQYF. The CDR3 DNA reads TGTGCCAGCAGCTACGAGCAGTACTTC. Drawing the rest from reference TRBV5-6 and TRBJ2-7, the complete variable domain is DAGVTQSPTHLIKTRGQQVTLRCSPKSGHDTVSWYQQALGQGPQFIFQYYEEEERQRGNFPDRFSGHQFPNYSSELNVNALLLGDSALYLCASSYEQYFGPGTRLTVT.

The chain recombines TRBV6-5 with TRBJ1-1; a weak D match, TRBD1 (6 bases). Germline assignment: CDR1 MNHEY and CDR2 SVGAGI. Deletions cut 7 bases from V and 12 bases from J, with 24 bases between. CDR3 length equals 14 residues. In DNA form, the CDR3 reads TGTGCCAGCAATTATCAAGGACAGATGGATGTGTCTTTCTTT. Residues: CASNYQGQMDVSFF.

The chain joins TRBV28 to TRBJ1-2; D is unclear. Germline lookup yields CDR1 MDHEN and CDR2 SYDVKM. The CDR3 contains 13 residues. Trimming left V 8 bases short and J 2 bases short, with 12 bases between. The CDR3 DNA follows: TGTGCCAGCCTAAGGCTGGAGAACTATGGCTACACCTTC. This translates into CASLRLENYGYTF.

This sequence joins TRBV19 and TRBJ2-7; 10 nucleotides line up with TRBD1. CDR1 LNHDA and CDR2 SQIVND come from the germline V gene (reference sequence). The CDR3 has 14 amino acids. The V and J ends lost 4 bases and 4 bases, in that order; junction bases with no gene match: 4. The chain's CDR3 is CASSTGTGDYEQYF. The CDR3 nucleotides are TGTGCCAGTAGTACCGGGACAGGGGATTACGAGCAGTACTTC. Filled out from reference TRBV19 and TRBJ2-7, the complete variable domain reads DGGITQSPKYLFRKEGQNVTLSCEQNLNHDAMYWYRQDPGQGLRLIYYSQIVNDFQKGDIAEGYSVSREKKESFPLTVTSAQKNPTAFYLCASSTGTGDYEQYFGPGTRLTVT.

Notes on this clone: The sample holds other DNA sequences that translate to the same CDR3. The chain uses TRBV11-3 and TRBJ2-1, with a weak D call TRBD1 (6 bases). This CDR3 spans 16 amino acids. Germline CDR1 SGHNT, CDR2 YENEEA. Trimming left V 1 base short and J 8 bases short, with 18 bases between. The DNA of the CDR3 is TGTGCCAGCAGCTTAGTGGGACCCGGGACAAGTCATGAGCAGTTCTTC. Encoded protein: CASSLVGPGTSHEQFF.

The chain carries TRBV19 and TRBJ1-5; D is unclear. Germline values: CDR1 LNHDA, CDR2 SQIVND (reference sequence). CDR3 length equals 14 residues. Trimming pared 4 bases from V and 4 bases from J, leaving 11 bases between. CDR3 sequence reads: CASSKSWGNQPQHF. CDR3 sequence (DNA): TGTGCCAGTAGTAAAAGTTGGGGAAATCAGCCCCAGCATTTT.

The genes are TRBV19 and TRBJ2-7; a weak D match, TRBD1 (6 bases). The CDR3 runs 15 residues. Trimming pared 8 bases from V and 1 base from J, leaving 18 bases between. Germline values: CDR1 LNHDA, CDR2 SQIVND (reference sequence). The chain's CDR3 is CASASVGQSSYEQYF. The CDR3 DNA reads as TGTGCCAGTGCGAGCGTGGGACAATCATCCTACGAGCAGTACTTC.

The chain couples TRBV5-4 to TRBJ1-6; D perhaps matches TRBD1 (5 bases). This CDR3 spans 14 amino acids. V gave up 2 bases and J gave up 3 bases, with 6 bases separating them. From germline, CDR1 is SGHNT and CDR2 YYREEE (reference sequence). CDR3 region: CASSLDSYNSPLHF. The CDR3 DNA sequence: TGTGCCAGCAGCTTAGACAGCTATAATTCACCCCTCCACTTT.

V gene TRBV4-1 combines with J gene TRBJ2-5; D possibly uses TRBD1 or TRBD2 (5 bases each). Germline V gene data show CDR1 as MGHRA and CDR2 as YSYEKL. Trimming took 2 bases from V and 9 from J, leaving 13 bases between them. The CDR3 is 13 amino acids. CDR3 sequence: CASSQRGLGAQYF. The CDR3 DNA reads as TGCGCCAGCAGCCAACGGGGCTTGGGGGCCCAGTACTTC.

The genes are TRBV27 and TRBJ1-6; 7 bases align to TRBD1. Germline V CDR1 and CDR2: MNHEY, SMNVEV (reference sequence). V trimming: 5 bases; J trimming: 10 bases; junction bases outside the gene matches: 8. The CDR3 contains 14 residues. CDR3 coding DNA: TGTGCCAGCAGTCTACAGGGGATGTTGTCACCCCTCCACTTT. This translates into CASSLQGMLSPLHF.